A single sample is the source of the 9 T cell receptor beta chains below, sequenced in a study of T cell clonality in common variable immunodeficiency. Assay used: immunoSEQ multiplex PCR; TCRdb lists only in-frame clones, some missing. Altogether 30,000 to 35,000 clones were found in the sample, and no singletons occur. Study-level findings and limits: Common variable immunodeficiency TCR beta sequences reportedly had fewer deletions and N-nucleotide insertions.

These receptors lack a known antigen. Material for sequencing was peripheral blood mononuclear cells. Source of these receptors: a human donor with common variable immunodeficiency.

This clone was counted between two and nine times. The sequenced fragment ends 3 residues before the CDR3 boundary, so the rest is inferred from the germline J gene. The chain carries TRBV20-1 and TRBJ2-7; D unresolved. CDR1 and CDR2 (germline): DFQATT, SNEGSKA (reference sequence). There are 13 residues in the CDR3. V was clipped by 2 bases and J by 3 bases, with 11 bases between them. The sequenced part of the CDR3 DNA is TGCAGTGCTAGACGGGTCATTAGCTACGAG. It specifies CSARRVISYE. The CDR3, in full, reads CSARRVISYEQYF.

This clone came up many times. Sequencing ends 3 residues short of the CDR3 end; the germline J gene provides the rest. This sequence joins TRBV9 and TRBJ2-1, with D maybe TRBD1 (5 bases). Looked up from germline, CDR1 is SGDLS and CDR2 is YYNGEE. Trimming left V 0 bases short and J 8 bases short, with 15 bases between. The CDR3 extends over 15 amino acids. The CDR3 sequence: CASSVDVGAYDEQFF. CDR3 bases read: TGTGCCAGCAGCGTAGACGTAGGGGCGTACGATGAG.

The part of the CDR3 DNA that was read is TGTGCCAGCAGTTACTGGGGGGTCCGCTCTTACGAG. Amino acid sequence: CASSYWGVRSYE. In full, the CDR3 reads CASSYWGVRSYEQYF. J is TRBJ2-7 and V is TRBV6-2 or TRBV6-3; D is perhaps TRBD2 (6 bases). The read is 3 residues too short to cover the CDR3 end, so that end is filled in from the germline J gene. The V end was cut by 1 base, the J end by 4 bases, with 14 bases between. CDR3 length: 15 amino acids. The V gene's germline CDR1 is MNHEY and CDR2 SVGEGT.

This clone was seen more than once but under ten times. The CDR3 goes on 3 residues after the read ends, and that part is filled in from the germline J gene. This chain uses TRBV6-2 or TRBV6-3 with TRBJ1-1; D uncertain. Between the trimmed V and J ends, which lost 2 bases and 6 bases, there was a span of 4 bases. The CDR3 has 11 residues. CDR1 and CDR2 (germline): MNHEY, SVGEGT. The CDR3 protein is CASSYGPEAFF. The sequenced part of the CDR3 DNA is TGTGCCAGCAGTTACGGCCCTGAA.

This clone has just a few counts. The DNA ends 3 residues before the CDR3 does, and the rest of the CDR3 is filled in from the germline J gene. This chain connects TRBV30 to TRBJ2-1; unclear D gene. The CDR3 is made up of 13 amino acids. The V end lost 1 base, the J end lost 1 base, and 5 bases lay between the germline ends. Germline CDR1 GTSNPN, CDR2 SVGIG (reference sequence). CDR3 residues: CAWSDMSYNEQFF. The sequenced CDR3 bases are TGTGCCTGGAGTGATATGTCCTACAATGAG.

This clone was counted at least ten times. The missing CDR3 end, 3 residues past where the read stops, is filled in from the germline J gene. V usage is TRBV19 and J usage is TRBJ1-2; D gene unclear. V was trimmed by 5 bases and J by 7 bases, leaving 11 bases between them. From germline, CDR1 is LNHDA and CDR2 SQIVND (reference sequence). The CDR3 length is 12 residues. The sequenced CDR3 bases are TGTGCCAGTAGTTTCTCCGGGTTTGGC. Its translation: CASSFSGFG. The full CDR3 reads CASSFSGFGYTF.

This clone was seen at least ten times. The CDR3 reads CASSTTANYGYTF. The part of the CDR3 DNA that was read is TGTGCCAGCAGTACGACAGCTAACTATGGC. The rearrangement links TRBV6-2 or TRBV6-3 to TRBJ1-2; a possible D gene is TRBD1 (5 bases). The observed sequence ends 3 residues before the CDR3 terminus, with the missing tail filled in from the germline J gene. Germline V gene data show CDR1 as MNHEY and CDR2 as SVGEGT. The CDR3 sequence is 13 residues long. V dropped 5 bases and J dropped 0 bases, with 7 bases sitting between them.

This clone was detected many times. The CDR3 goes on 3 residues after the read ends, and that part is filled in from the germline J gene. The chain links TRBV7-9 to TRBJ2-7; no clear D gene. The length of the CDR3 is 12 residues. Germline assignment: CDR1 SEHNR and CDR2 FQNEAQ (reference sequence). Trimming took off 3 bases at V and 5 bases at J, with 8 bases between the two ends. This chain's CDR3 is CASSFLPDEQYF. Partial CDR3 DNA: TGTGCCAGCAGCTTTTTACCGGACGAG.

In its sample, this clone was seen many times. The read stops 3 residues short of the end of the CDR3; the missing end is completed from the germline J gene. The chain has TRBV19 and TRBJ2-7; 7 nucleotides align to TRBD1. The CDR3 sequence is 14 residues long. Per germline, CDR1 LNHDA and CDR2 SQIVND (reference sequence). The J segment lost 3 bases and the V segment lost 5 bases, leaving 7 bases of the junction unmatched. The CDR3 bases that were read are TGTGCCAGTAGTGCCCCCGGGACAGACTACGAG. Translated: CASSAPGTDYE. In full, the CDR3 is CASSAPGTDYEQYF.